Included here is one T cell receptor (beta chain) sequence, with context. The sample is drawn from a study of blood T cell repertoires in COVID-19. As for the study in general: Collection of acute and convalescent COVID-19 samples took place in the United States, Italy and Spain. Sample material is recorded as cDNA or gDNA derived from T cells, B-cell-depleted T cells, or PBMCs.

V was clipped by 5 bases and J by 3 bases, with 14 bases between them. Germline V lookup: CDR1 SGHRS, CDR2 YFSETQ. This CDR3 region has 14 residues. Original methodology: By means of reference gene primer amplification, nucleated cell counts were estimated. Sequenced by immunoSEQ multiplex PCR; TCRdb stores in-frame clones only, minus some. For V, J and clone size, that table is used; D and trimming come from the DNA. This table holds some 130,000 clones, 85% to 90% found once. The sequence was obtained from a man aged 55 to 69 with COVID-19, enrolled during active disease. Material for sequencing was peripheral blood. The V and J genes are TRBV5-1 and TRBJ1-1, with D maybe TRBD1 (6 bases). The CDR3 spells CASRIGGADTEAFF. CDR3 nucleotide sequence: TGCGCCAGCAGGATTGGGGGGGCCGACACTGAAGCTTTCTTT.